This TCR beta chain was documented in a study of blood T cell repertoires in COVID-19. Study details: Sources were T cells, B-cell-depleted T cells, or PBMCs; the material itself was cDNA or gDNA.

In germline, CDR1 is SEHNR, CDR2 FQNEAQ (reference sequence). V lost 5 bases and J lost 3; bases outside the gene matches: 10. CDR3 length: 18 amino acids. This clone was seen just once. How the authors handled the data: Estimates of nucleated cell counts were drawn from the amplification of reference gene primers. Some clones are missing from TCRdb's copy, which holds only in-frame ones; the method was immunoSEQ multiplex PCR. D and trimming come from the DNA, and the V and J calls and clone size come from that table. The data contain more than 110,000 clones, 76% of them seen just once; the ten biggest clones take up 3.5% to 5%.

The TCR sequence derives from a woman of 80 years or more with active or convalescent COVID-19. The J gene is TRBJ2-2, the V gene TRBV7-9; 12 positions agree with TRBD1. Sequencing used peripheral blood. CDR3 residues: CASSRSWDRGRDTGELFF. The CDR3 region has the DNA TGTGCCAGCAGCCGGAGTTGGGACAGGGGGCGCGACACCGGGGAGCTGTTTTTT.